This TCR beta chain was recorded in a study of regulatory T cells in long-lasting Graves disease. Points from the study as a whole: It was in persistent disease that TRBV28, TRBJ1-2 and TRBJ2-5 were favored.

Note on this clonotype: Its target is not known.

iRepertoire HTBI primers and Arm-PCR of CDR3 regions built TCR beta libraries. In the authors' methods: Looking across samples, the authors found 55 to 80 TRBV and some 13 TRBJ segments. MiXCR, run by TCRdb on the multiplex PCR reads, gives a single entry per CDR3 protein. It is TCRdb's table, rather than the study itself, that gives the V and J calls and clone size. The repertoire holds 700,000 or so distinct CDR3 sequences, 25% to 35% seen once, with around 40% in the top ten. The CDR3 spans 14 residues. Per the germline V gene, CDR1 is DFQATT and CDR2 is SNEGSKA (reference sequence). J lost 7 bases, V lost 0 bases, and 6 bases had no gene match. Time point in this sample: persistent/refractory GD, antithyroid drugs over 5 years with positive TRAb. RNA isolated from PBMCs was used to make the TCR library.

This specimen consisted of peripheral blood mononuclear cells (PBMCs), obtained when the disease was refractory, from a patient treated with antithyroid drugs. The chain employs TRBV20-1 and TRBJ2-4, with 7 bases fitting TRBD1. This TCR came from a female donor with Graves disease. CDR3 sequence reads: CSAREWRQGNIQYF. DNA of the CDR3: TGCAGTGCTAGAGAGTGGAGACAGGGTAACATTCAGTACTTC.